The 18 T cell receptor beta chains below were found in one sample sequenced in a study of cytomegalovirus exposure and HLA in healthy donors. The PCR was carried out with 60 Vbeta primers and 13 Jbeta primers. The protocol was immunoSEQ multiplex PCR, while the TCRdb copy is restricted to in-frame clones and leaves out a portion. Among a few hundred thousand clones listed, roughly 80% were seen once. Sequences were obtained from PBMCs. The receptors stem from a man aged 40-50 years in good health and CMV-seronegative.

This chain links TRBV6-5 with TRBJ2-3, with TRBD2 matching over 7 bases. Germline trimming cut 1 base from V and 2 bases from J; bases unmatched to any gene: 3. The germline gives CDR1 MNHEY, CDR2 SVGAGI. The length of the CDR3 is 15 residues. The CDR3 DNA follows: TGTGCCAGCAGTTACTATGGGGGGGACACAGATACGCAGTATTTT. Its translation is CASSYYGGDTDTQYF.

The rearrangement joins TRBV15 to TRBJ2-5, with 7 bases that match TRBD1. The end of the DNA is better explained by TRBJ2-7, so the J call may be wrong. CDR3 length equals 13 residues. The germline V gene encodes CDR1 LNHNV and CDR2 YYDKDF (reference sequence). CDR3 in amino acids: CATSVRQGYEQYF. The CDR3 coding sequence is TGTGCCACCAGCGTAAGACAGGGATACGAGCAGTACTTC.

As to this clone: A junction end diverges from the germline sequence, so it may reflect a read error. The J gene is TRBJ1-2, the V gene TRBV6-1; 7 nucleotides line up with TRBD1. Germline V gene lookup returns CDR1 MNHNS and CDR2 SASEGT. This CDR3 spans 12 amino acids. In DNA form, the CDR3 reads TGTGCCAGCCGTGATCGACAGGGAGGCTACACCTTC. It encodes CASRDRQGGYTF.

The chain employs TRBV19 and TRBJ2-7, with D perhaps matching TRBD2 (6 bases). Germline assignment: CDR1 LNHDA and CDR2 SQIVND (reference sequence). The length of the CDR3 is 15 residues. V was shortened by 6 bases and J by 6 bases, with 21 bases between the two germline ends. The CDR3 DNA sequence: TGTGCCAGTAGCACCAGGGACTTGTCAGGCGGCGAGCAGTACTTC. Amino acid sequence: CASSTRDLSGGEQYF.

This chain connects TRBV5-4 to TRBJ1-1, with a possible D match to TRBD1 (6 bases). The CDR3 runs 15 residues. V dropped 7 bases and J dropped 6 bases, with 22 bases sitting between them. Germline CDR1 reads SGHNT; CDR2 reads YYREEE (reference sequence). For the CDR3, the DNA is TGTGCCAGCCGGCAGGACAGTGTGGCAAATGCTGAAGCTTTCTTT. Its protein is CASRQDSVANAEAFF.

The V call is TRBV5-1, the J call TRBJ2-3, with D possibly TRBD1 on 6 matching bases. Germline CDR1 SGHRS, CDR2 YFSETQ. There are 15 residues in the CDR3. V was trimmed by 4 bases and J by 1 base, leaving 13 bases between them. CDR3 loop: CASSVARGGTDTQYF. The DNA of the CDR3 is TGCGCCAGCAGCGTAGCCAGGGGTGGCACAGATACGCAGTATTTT.

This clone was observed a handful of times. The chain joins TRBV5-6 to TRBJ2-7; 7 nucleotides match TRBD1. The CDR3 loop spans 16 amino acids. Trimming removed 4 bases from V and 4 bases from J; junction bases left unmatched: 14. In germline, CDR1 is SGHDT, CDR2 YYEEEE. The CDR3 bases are TGTGCCAGCAGCCAATACAAGGGGACAGTACTATACGAGCAGTACTTC. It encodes CASSQYKGTVLYEQYF.

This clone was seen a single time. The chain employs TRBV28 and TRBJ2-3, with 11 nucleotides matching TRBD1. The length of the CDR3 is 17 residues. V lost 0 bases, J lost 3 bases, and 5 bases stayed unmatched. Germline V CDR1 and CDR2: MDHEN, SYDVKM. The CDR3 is CASSLWERDRGTDTQYF. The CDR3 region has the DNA TGTGCCAGCAGTTTATGGGAAAGGGACAGGGGGACAGATACGCAGTATTTT.

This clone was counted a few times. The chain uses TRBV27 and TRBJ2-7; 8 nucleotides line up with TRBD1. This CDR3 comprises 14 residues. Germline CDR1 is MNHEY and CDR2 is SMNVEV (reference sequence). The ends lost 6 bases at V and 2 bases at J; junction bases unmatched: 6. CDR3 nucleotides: TGTGCCAGCAGCCGACAGGGGAAGCCCTACGAGCAGTACTTC. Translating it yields CASSRQGKPYEQYF.

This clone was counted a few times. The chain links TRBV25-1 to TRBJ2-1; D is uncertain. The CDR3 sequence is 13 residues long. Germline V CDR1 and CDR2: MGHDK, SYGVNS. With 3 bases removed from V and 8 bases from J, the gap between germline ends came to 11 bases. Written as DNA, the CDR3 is TGTGCCAGCAGTGATCCCTTCCCCGATGAGCAGTTCTTC. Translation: CASSDPFPDEQFF.

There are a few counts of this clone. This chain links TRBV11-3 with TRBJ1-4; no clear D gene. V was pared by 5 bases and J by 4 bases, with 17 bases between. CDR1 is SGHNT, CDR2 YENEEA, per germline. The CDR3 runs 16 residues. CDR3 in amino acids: CASSLLKGGGNEKLFF. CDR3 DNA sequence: TGTGCCAGCAGCCTCCTTAAGGGAGGTGGTAATGAAAAACTGTTTTTT.

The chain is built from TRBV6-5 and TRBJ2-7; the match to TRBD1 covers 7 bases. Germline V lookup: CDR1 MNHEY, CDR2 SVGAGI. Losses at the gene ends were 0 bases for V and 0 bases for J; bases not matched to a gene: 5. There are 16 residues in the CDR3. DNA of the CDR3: TGTGCCAGCAGTTACTCCTACAGGGGAAGCTCCTACGAGCAGTACTTC. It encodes CASSYSYRGSSYEQYF.

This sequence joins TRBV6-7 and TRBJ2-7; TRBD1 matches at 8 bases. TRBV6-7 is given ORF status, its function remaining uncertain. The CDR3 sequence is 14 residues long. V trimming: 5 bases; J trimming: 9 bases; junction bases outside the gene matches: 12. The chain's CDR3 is CASSHRDRPLGQYF. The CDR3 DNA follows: TGTGCCAGCAGTCACCGGGACAGGCCCCTTGGGCAGTACTTC.

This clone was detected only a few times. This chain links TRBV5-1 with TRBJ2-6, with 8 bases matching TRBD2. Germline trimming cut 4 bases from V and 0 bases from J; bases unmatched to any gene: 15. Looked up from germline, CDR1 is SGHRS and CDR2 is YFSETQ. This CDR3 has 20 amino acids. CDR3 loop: CASSPIGGGRGVSGANVLTF. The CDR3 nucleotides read TGCGCCAGCAGCCCCATCGGGGGGGGGCGGGGGGTCTCTGGGGCCAACGTCCTGACTTTC. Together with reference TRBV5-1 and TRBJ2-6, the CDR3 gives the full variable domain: KAGVTQTPRYLIKTRGQQVTLSCSPISGHRSVSWYQQTPGQGLQFLFEYFSETQRNKGNFPGRFSGRQFSNSRSEMNVSTLELGDSALYLCASSPIGGGRGVSGANVLTFGAGSRLTVL.

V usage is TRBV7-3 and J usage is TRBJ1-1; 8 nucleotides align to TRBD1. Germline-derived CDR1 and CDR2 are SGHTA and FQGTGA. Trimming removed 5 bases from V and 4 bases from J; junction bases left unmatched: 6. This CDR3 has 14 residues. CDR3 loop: CASSLHQGATEAFF. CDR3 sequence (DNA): TGTGCCAGCAGCCTTCACCAGGGGGCCACTGAAGCTTTCTTT.

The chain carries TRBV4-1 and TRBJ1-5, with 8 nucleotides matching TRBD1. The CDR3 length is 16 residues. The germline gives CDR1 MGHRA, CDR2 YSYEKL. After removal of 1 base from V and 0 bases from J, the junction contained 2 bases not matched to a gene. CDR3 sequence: CASSQGTGNSNQPQHF. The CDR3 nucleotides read TGCGCCAGCAGCCAAGGGACAGGGAATAGCAATCAGCCCCAGCATTTT.

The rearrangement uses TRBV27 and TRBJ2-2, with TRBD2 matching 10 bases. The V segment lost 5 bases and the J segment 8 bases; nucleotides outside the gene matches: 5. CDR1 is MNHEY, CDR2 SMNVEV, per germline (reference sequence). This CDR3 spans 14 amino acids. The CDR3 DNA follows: TGTGCCAGCAGTCCGCTGACTAGCGGGGGGGAGCTGTTTTTT. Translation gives CASSPLTSGGELFF.

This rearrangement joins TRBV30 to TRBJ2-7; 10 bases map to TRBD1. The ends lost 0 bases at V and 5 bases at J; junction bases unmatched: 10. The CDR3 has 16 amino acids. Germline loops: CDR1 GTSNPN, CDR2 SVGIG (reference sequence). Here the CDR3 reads CAWSVLKTGGFHEQYF. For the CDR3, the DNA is TGTGCCTGGAGTGTACTGAAGACAGGGGGCTTCCACGAGCAGTACTTC.